This T cell receptor beta chain was identified during a study of regulatory T cells in long-lasting Graves disease. V was trimmed by 6 bases and J by 2 bases, leaving 11 bases between them. The CDR3 has 13 amino acids. Germline values: CDR1 MDHEN, CDR2 SYDVKM. CDR3 regions were amplified by Arm-PCR using iRepertoire HTBI primers to build TCR beta libraries. TCRdb used MiXCR to reprocess the multiplex PCR reads, holding one entry per CDR3 protein. The sample lists some 340,000 distinct CDR3 sequences, about 23% occurring once. Time point given: persistent/refractory GD, antithyroid drugs over 5 years with positive TRAb. Making the TCR library involved RNA that had been extracted from PBMCs. The sample holds many counts of this clonotype.

This clonotype was obtained from a woman aged 40 to 49 with Graves disease. This sample comprised peripheral blood mononuclear cells (PBMCs), obtained when the disease was refractory, from a patient treated with antithyroid drugs. V is TRBV28 and J is TRBJ2-7; D is unclear. CDR3 amino acids: CASSFETAYEQYF. CDR3 sequence (DNA): TGTGCCAGCAGCTTTGAGACGGCCTACGAGCAGTACTTC.